This note documents a single T cell receptor (beta chain) sequence. Its antigen remains unidentified. Both CD4+ and CD8+ T cells were separated by sorting PBMCs. The germline V and J ends were trimmed by 4 bases and 8 bases, with 13 bases remaining between them. Germline CDR1 and CDR2: SGDLS and YYNGEE. CDR3 length equals 13 residues. The source of the sample is a study of CD8+ T cells in alopecia areata. Study outcomes and limitations: Resident alphabeta T-cell populations of normal skin are likewise subject to sequencing in scalp samples. In patients, TCRs were shared less clearly than in mice, and HLA may possibly be involved. For lesional scalp, especially alopecia totalis/universalis, clonality was higher than in normal scalp.

RNA, once extracted, was reverse transcribed into cDNA for use as the sequencing template. Using immunoSEQ multiplex PCR, the repertoire was profiled, and TCRdb retains in-frame clones only, with some absent. The data contain about 150,000 clones, about three fifths of them singletons. The sample comprised CD8+ T cells sorted from blood. This sequence was found in a human donor in good health. The V call is TRBV9, the J call TRBJ2-1, with D possibly matching TRBD2 (5 bases). CDR3 protein: CASSPRGWDEQFF. The CDR3 DNA follows: TGTGCCAGCAGCCCCCGCGGGTGGGATGAGCAGTTCTTC.